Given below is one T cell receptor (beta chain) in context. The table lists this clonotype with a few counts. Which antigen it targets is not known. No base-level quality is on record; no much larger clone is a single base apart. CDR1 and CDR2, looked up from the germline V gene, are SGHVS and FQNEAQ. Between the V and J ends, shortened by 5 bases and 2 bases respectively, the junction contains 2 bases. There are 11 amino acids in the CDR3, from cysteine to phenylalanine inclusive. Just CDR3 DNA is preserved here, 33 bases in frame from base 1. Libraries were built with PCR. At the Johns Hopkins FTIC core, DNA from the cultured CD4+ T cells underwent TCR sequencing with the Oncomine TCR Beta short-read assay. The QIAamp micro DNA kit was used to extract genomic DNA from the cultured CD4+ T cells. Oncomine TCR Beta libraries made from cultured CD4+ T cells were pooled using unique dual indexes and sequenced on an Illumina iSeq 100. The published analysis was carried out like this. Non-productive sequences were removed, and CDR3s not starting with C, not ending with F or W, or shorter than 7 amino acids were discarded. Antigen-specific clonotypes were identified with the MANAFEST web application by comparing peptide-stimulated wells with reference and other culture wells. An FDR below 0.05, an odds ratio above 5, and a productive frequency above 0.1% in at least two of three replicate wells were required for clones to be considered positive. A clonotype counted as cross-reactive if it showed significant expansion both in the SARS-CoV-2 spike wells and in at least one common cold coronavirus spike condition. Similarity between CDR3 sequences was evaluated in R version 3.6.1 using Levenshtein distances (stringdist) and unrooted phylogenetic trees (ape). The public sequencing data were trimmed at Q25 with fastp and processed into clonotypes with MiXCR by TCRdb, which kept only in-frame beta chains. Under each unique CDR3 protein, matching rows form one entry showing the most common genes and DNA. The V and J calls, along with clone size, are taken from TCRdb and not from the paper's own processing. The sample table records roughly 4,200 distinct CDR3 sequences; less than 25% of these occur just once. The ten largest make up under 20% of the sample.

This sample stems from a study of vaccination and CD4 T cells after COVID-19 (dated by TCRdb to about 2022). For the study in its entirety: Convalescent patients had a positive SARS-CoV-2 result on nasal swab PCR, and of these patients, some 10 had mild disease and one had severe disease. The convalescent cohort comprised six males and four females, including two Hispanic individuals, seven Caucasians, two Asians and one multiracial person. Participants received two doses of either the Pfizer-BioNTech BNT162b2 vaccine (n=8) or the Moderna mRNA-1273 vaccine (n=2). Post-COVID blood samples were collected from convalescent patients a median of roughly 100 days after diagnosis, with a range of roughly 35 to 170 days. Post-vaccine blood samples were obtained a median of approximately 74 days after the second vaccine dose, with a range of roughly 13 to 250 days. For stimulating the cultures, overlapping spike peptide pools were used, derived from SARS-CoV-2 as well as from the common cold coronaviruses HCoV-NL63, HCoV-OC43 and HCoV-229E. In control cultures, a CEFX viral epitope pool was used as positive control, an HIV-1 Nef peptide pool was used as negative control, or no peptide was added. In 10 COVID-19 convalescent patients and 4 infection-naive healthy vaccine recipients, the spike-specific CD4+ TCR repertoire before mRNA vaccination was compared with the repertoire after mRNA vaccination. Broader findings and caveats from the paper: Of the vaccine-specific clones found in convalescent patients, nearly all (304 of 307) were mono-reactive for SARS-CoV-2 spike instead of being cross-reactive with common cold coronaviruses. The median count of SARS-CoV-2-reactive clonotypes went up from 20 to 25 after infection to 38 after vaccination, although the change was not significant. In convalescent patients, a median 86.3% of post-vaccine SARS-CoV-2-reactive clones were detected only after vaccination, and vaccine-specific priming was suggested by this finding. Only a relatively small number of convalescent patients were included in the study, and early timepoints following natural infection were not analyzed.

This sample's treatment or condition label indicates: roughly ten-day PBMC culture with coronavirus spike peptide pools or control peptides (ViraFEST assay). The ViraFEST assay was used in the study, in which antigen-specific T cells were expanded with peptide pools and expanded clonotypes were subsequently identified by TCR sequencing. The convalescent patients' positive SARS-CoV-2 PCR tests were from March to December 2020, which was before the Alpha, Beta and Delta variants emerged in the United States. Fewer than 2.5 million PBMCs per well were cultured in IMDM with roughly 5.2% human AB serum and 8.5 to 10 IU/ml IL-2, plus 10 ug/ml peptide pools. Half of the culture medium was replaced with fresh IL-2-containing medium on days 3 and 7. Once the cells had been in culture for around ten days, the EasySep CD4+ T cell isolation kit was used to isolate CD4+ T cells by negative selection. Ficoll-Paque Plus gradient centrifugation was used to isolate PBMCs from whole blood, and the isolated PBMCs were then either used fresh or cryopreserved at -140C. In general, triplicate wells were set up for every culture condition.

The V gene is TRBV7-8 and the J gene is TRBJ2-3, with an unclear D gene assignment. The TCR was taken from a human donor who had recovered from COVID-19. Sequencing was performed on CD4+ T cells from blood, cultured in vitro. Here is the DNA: TGTGCCAGCAGCCTCACAGATACGCAGTATTTT. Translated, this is CASSLTDTQYF.